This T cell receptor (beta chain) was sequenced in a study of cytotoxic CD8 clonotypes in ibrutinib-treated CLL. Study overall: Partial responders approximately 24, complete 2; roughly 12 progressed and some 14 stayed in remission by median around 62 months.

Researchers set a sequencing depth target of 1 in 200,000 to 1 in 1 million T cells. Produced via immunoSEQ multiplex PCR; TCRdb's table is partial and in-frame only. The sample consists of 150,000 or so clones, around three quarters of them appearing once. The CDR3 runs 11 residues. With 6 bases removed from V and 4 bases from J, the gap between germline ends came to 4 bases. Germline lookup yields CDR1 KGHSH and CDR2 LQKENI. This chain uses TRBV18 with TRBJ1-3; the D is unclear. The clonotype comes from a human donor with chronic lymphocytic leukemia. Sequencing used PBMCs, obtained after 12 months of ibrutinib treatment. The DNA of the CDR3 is TGTGCCAGCTCTAGGGGAAACACCATATATTTT. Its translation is CASSRGNTIYF.